This T cell receptor beta chain was identified in a study of T cell responses to AZD1222 COVID-19 vaccine. As to this clone: Antigen unknown.

This CDR3 has 14 amino acids. The V gene's germline CDR1 is MNHEY and CDR2 SVGAGI. Trimming removed 7 bases at V and 2 bases at J, with 12 bases between. Study results and caveats: Clonal diversity may have been underestimated, and the donors were mostly white British, with more females than males. After two AZD1222 doses, spike-specific TCR breadth and depth rose versus day 0. Vaccine-associated CD4 TCRs ranged over spike, dominating at 160-218 and 743-854. It was only after the peak T cell response that any repertoires were sampled.

Using immunoSEQ multiplex PCR, the repertoire was profiled, and TCRdb retains in-frame clones only, with some absent. The sample holds 45,000 to 55,000 clones, 80% to 90% seen once. V is TRBV6-5 and J is TRBJ2-1, with D unclear. The sample consisted of peripheral blood, taken 28 days after the second AZD1222 dose. The TCR originated in an adult who received the AZD1222 COVID-19 vaccine. The CDR3 region is CASKRTAPYNEQFF. The CDR3, as DNA: TGTGCCAGCAAAAGAACGGCCCCCTACAATGAGCAGTTCTTC.